These 31 T cell receptor beta chains share one sample of origin, sequenced in a study of T cells in Graves' hyperthyroidism and ophthalmopathy. Amplified TCR beta CDR3 regions came from RNA transcripts. Researchers ran a first-round RT-PCR on the TCR CDR3 using the HTBI primer set. Each CDR3 protein is one row after TCRdb ran MiXCR on the multiplex PCR reads. The table lists hundreds of thousands of distinct CDR3 sequences, over 15% of them singletons, with approximately 4% in the top ten. The specimen was blood. These receptors were collected from a woman aged 18-30 years with Graves' hyperthyroidism.

This clonotype has at least ten counts. This chain uses TRBV20-1 with TRBJ2-5; D possibly corresponds to TRBD1 (6 bases). V dropped 2 bases and J dropped 5 bases, with 15 bases sitting between them. Germline V lookup: CDR1 DFQATT, CDR2 SNEGSKA (reference sequence). The CDR3 contains 14 residues. The CDR3 coding sequence is TGCAGTGCTAGACCCCAGGGGAGCCGCGAGACCCAGTACTTC. Its translation is CSARPQGSRETQYF.

V gene TRBV7-8 combines with J gene TRBJ2-7; D tentatively reads TRBD1 or TRBD2 (5 bases each). The CDR3 runs to 15 residues. With 2 bases removed from V and 2 bases from J, the gap between germline ends came to 13 bases. Looked up from germline, CDR1 is SGHVS and CDR2 is FQNEAQ. The CDR3 spells CASSLSGTRAYEQYF. The CDR3, as DNA: TGTGCCAGCAGCTTAAGTGGGACCCGCGCCTACGAGCAGTACTTC.

Ten or more counts support this clonotype. This chain joins TRBV2 and TRBJ2-7; no clear D. The V end lost 4 bases, the J end lost 3 bases, and 7 bases lay between the germline ends. This CDR3 is built from 12 residues. Germline CDR1 is SNHLY and CDR2 is FYNNEI. CDR3 in amino acids: CASSVAYYEQYF. In DNA, the CDR3 is TGTGCCAGCAGTGTAGCCTACTACGAGCAGTACTTC.

This rearrangement joins TRBV6-1 to TRBJ1-1; 8 nucleotides align to TRBD1. Germline assignment: CDR1 MNHNS and CDR2 SASEGT. Losses at the gene ends were 5 bases for V and 8 bases for J; bases not matched to a gene: 4. The CDR3 extends over 12 amino acids. CDR3 sequence (DNA): TGTGCCAGCAGTACGACAGGGGCAGAAGCTTTCTTT. Translation gives CASSTTGAEAFF.

There are many counts of this clonotype. The chain recombines TRBV27 with TRBJ2-7, with D possibly TRBD2 on 5 matching bases. The CDR3 is made up of 17 amino acids. V was trimmed by 5 bases and J by 2 bases, leaving 22 bases between them. CDR1 is MNHEY and CDR2 is SMNVEV in the germline V gene (reference sequence). Here the CDR3 DNA reads TGTGCCAGCAGTCCTGTTGGCTACAAGTCGGGGACCTACGAGCAGTACTTC. It codes for CASSPVGYKSGTYEQYF.

The gene calls are TRBV12-3 or TRBV12-4 and TRBJ2-7, with D tentatively TRBD2 (6 bases). The ends were cut back, 1 base at V and 2 bases at J, with 12 bases in the middle. The CDR3 spans 15 residues. CDR3 region: CASSLVGLTPYEQYF. DNA of the CDR3: TGTGCCAGCAGTTTAGTGGGACTGACCCCCTACGAGCAGTACTTC.

The chain has TRBV3-1 and TRBJ1-1, with a weak D call TRBD1 (6 bases). Trimming took off 0 bases at V and 8 bases at J, with 13 bases between the two ends. This CDR3 contains 14 residues. Germline V gene data show CDR1 as LGHDT and CDR2 as YNNKEL (reference sequence). The CDR3 region has the DNA TGTGCCAGCAGCCAAGACGGTGGACAGACAGAAGCTTTCTTT. Translation: CASSQDGGQTEAFF.

Many counts were recorded for this clonotype. This chain joins TRBV7-3 and TRBJ2-7, with TRBD1 matching over 10 bases. The CDR3 spans 14 residues. V lost 2 bases, J lost 6 bases, and 4 bases stayed unmatched. Germline V gene data show CDR1 as SGHTA and CDR2 as FQGTGA. CDR3 loop: CASSLYGTGAEQYF. CDR3 bases: TGTGCCAGCAGCTTATACGGGACAGGGGCCGAGCAGTACTTC.

At least ten counts were recorded for this clonotype. V usage is TRBV12-3 or TRBV12-4 and J usage is TRBJ2-5; no definite D call. V was cut by 0 bases and J by 1 base, with 0 bases left in between. This CDR3 has 12 residues. The CDR3 coding sequence is TGTGCCAGCAGTTTAGCCCAAGAGACCCAGTACTTC. It yields the protein CASSLAQETQYF.

The chain recombines TRBV11-2 with TRBJ2-2; D unclear. Germline lookup yields CDR1 SGHAT and CDR2 FQNNGV. This CDR3 is built from 17 residues. V lost 0 bases and J 5 bases, leaving 16 bases between the germline ends. CDR3 in amino acids: CASSLDIGLVATGELFF. The CDR3 bases are TGTGCCAGCAGCTTAGACATAGGGCTAGTTGCGACCGGGGAGCTGTTTTTT.

There are many counts of this clonotype. The chain joins TRBV4-2 to TRBJ1-1, with a tentative D call TRBD1 (5 bases). The germline CDR1 and CDR2 sequences are LGHNA and YNFKEQ. CDR3 length equals 13 residues. The ends were cut back, 3 bases at V and 12 bases at J, with 17 bases in the middle. CDR3 nucleotides: TGTGCCAGCAGCCAGGAGACCGGGACTGTAACTTTCTTT. This encodes CASSQETGTVTFF.

The chain has TRBV2 and TRBJ1-2; a possible D gene is TRBD1 (5 bases). The CDR3 is 13 amino acids. The V gene lost 6 bases and the J gene lost 3 bases, with 11 bases spanning the gap. Germline V CDR1 and CDR2: SNHLY, FYNNEI. The CDR3 is CASSRAIDYGYTF. The CDR3 nucleotides read TGTGCCAGCAGCAGGGCCATTGACTATGGCTACACCTTC.

The rearrangement links TRBV20-1 to TRBJ2-5, with D possibly matching TRBD2 (6 bases). The V gene's germline CDR1 is DFQATT and CDR2 SNEGSKA (reference sequence). Deletions cut 5 bases from V and 5 bases from J, with 18 bases between. The CDR3 extends over 14 amino acids. The CDR3, as DNA: TGCAGTGCTCTTCGAGACTCGGGAGTGGAGACCCAGTACTTC. Amino acid sequence: CSALRDSGVETQYF.

This clonotype was counted at least ten times. V is TRBV13 and J is TRBJ2-2; 10 nucleotides line up with TRBD2. Per germline, CDR1 PRHDT and CDR2 FYEKMQ (reference sequence). CDR3 length: 21 amino acids. V shed 4 bases and J 0 bases; nucleotides not matched to a gene: 17. CDR3 residues: CASSYAFGGTSGVSNTGELFF. The CDR3 region has the DNA TGTGCCAGCAGCTACGCATTCGGGGGAACTAGCGGGGTTTCGAACACCGGGGAGCTGTTTTTT.

The chain employs TRBV4-1 and TRBJ1-2, with D hard to call. Germline V gene data show CDR1 as MGHRA and CDR2 as YSYEKL. The length of the CDR3 is 15 residues. Between the trimmed V and J ends, which lost 0 bases and 5 bases, there was a span of 13 bases. DNA for the CDR3: TGCGCCAGCAGCCAAGATTGGGAGGGTCGGTATGGCTACACCTTC. As protein: CASSQDWEGRYGYTF.

This clonotype was seen repeatedly, ten times or more. This chain joins TRBV30 and TRBJ1-2; no reliable D call. CDR1 is GTSNPN, CDR2 SVGIG, per germline (reference sequence). The CDR3 covers 12 residues. Trimming shortened V by 3 bases and J by 8 bases, and 13 bases separated the two germline ends. CDR3: CAWRGPSLGYTF. CDR3 in DNA: TGTGCCTGGAGAGGTCCAAGCCTAGGCTACACCTTC.

Many counts were recorded for this clonotype. The V call is TRBV20-1, the J call TRBJ1-2; 7 bases agree with TRBD1. J was trimmed by 6 bases and V by 6 bases; bases with no gene match: 16. This CDR3 is 15 amino acids long. CDR1 is DFQATT and CDR2 is SNEGSKA in the germline V gene (reference sequence). CDR3 region: CSAPFIGQAADGYTF. The CDR3 nucleotides read TGCAGTGCGCCGTTTATAGGACAGGCGGCCGATGGCTACACCTTC.

This clonotype was detected only once. V and J are TRBV6-2 or TRBV6-3 and TRBJ2-2; possibly TRBD1 for D (6 bases). The CDR3 is 19 residues long. V shed 2 bases and J shed 5 bases, with 24 bases lying between them. Germline V gene lookup returns CDR1 MNHEY and CDR2 SVGEGT. The DNA for the CDR3 is TGTGCCAGCAGTTACCGACAGGCAGCAACATGGAGTTGGACCGGGGAGCTGTTTTTT. Translated, it gives CASSYRQAATWSWTGELFF.

This clonotype was seen repeatedly, ten times or more. The chain couples TRBV9 to TRBJ1-2; D is ambiguous. The V gene's germline CDR1 is SGDLS and CDR2 YYNGEE. CDR3 length: 16 residues. Deletions cut 1 base from V and 0 bases from J, with 13 bases between. CDR3 protein: CASSVNPRATNYGYTF. CDR3 nucleotide sequence: TGTGCCAGCAGCGTAAACCCGAGGGCAACTAACTATGGCTACACCTTC.

This clonotype came up many times. The chain combines TRBV29-1 with TRBJ1-2; tentatively, D is TRBD1 (6 bases). Germline loops: CDR1 SQVTM, CDR2 ANQGSEA. CDR3 length equals 15 residues. V was cut by 4 bases and J by 8 bases, with 23 bases left in between. The CDR3 is CSVGGRQNLAEGYTF. The CDR3 region has the DNA TGCAGCGTTGGGGGGCGACAGAACCTGGCGGAGGGCTACACCTTC.

This clonotype was picked up many times. This rearrangement joins TRBV6-1 to TRBJ2-7, with unresolved D. The V gene's germline CDR1 is MNHNS and CDR2 SASEGT. With 6 bases removed from V and 3 bases from J, the gap between germline ends came to 18 bases. This CDR3 spans 15 amino acids. CDR3 region: CASSDGNLVGYEQYF. For the CDR3, the DNA is TGTGCCAGCAGCGACGGTAACCTAGTAGGCTACGAGCAGTACTTC.

In its sample, this clonotype was seen a few times. The chain carries TRBV10-3 and TRBJ2-3; 7 bases align to TRBD2. The CDR3 is 15 amino acids. The trim removed 10 bases at V and 6 bases at J, leaving 16 bases unmatched. The germline gives CDR1 ENHRY, CDR2 SYGVKD. CDR3 region: CATSTSGTGRDTQYF. The CDR3 DNA sequence: TGTGCCACCTCGACAAGCGGGACGGGCCGCGATACGCAGTATTTT.

This clonotype has at least ten counts. The chain carries TRBV10-3 and TRBJ2-5; no reliable D call. Trimming took off 0 bases at V and 1 base at J, with 6 bases between the two ends. The CDR3 is 14 amino acids. Germline CDR1 reads ENHRY; CDR2 reads SYGVKD. CDR3 amino acids: CAISESGSQETQYF. The CDR3, as DNA: TGTGCCATCAGTGAGTCGGGGTCCCAAGAGACCCAGTACTTC.

This clonotype was recorded at least ten times. This chain uses TRBV27 with TRBJ2-5, with 11 positions matching TRBD2. CDR1 MNHEY and CDR2 SMNVEV come from the germline V gene (reference sequence). The junction had 15 bases not matched to a gene; V was cut back by 6 bases and J by 0 bases. This CDR3 is 19 amino acids long. The CDR3 bases are TGTGCCAGCAGCCGAGACAGTACACTAGCGGGGGCCTACCAAGAGACCCAGTACTTC. This sequence encodes CASSRDSTLAGAYQETQYF.

The sample holds a few counts of this clonotype. CDR3 DNA: TGTGCCAGCAGCCCCACAAGTAGCGGGGACTACGAGCAGTACTTC. Translated: CASSPTSSGDYEQYF. This chain connects TRBV3-1 to TRBJ2-7, with TRBD2 matching 8 bases. The V gene's germline CDR1 is LGHDT and CDR2 YNNKEL (reference sequence). The CDR3 length is 15 residues. V lost 4 bases and J lost 3; bases outside the gene matches: 8.

This clonotype was detected only a few times. V usage is TRBV20-1 and J usage is TRBJ2-5; possible D gene TRBD2, 6 bases. Germline lookup yields CDR1 DFQATT and CDR2 SNEGSKA (reference sequence). The CDR3 totals 14 residues. V dropped 1 base and J dropped 5 bases, with 14 bases sitting between them. This CDR3 is CSARVSGGEETQYF. As DNA, the CDR3 is TGCAGTGCTAGAGTATCCGGCGGGGAGGAGACCCAGTACTTC.

This clonotype came up many times. The gene calls are TRBV24-1 and TRBJ1-2, with unresolved D. The CDR3 runs 14 residues. The ends were cut back, 3 bases at V and 7 bases at J, with 14 bases in the middle. Looked up from germline, CDR1 is KGHDR and CDR2 is SFDVKD. This chain's CDR3 is CATSDPRQDSGYTF. The CDR3 DNA reads TGTGCCACCAGTGATCCAAGACAAGACTCTGGCTACACCTTC.

This clonotype appeared many times. The chain has TRBV2 and TRBJ2-7; D may correspond to TRBD1 or TRBD2 (5 bases each). Trimming cost V 7 bases and J 8 bases, with 18 bases left between them. Germline assignment: CDR1 SNHLY and CDR2 FYNNEI. This CDR3 contains 13 residues. CDR3 nucleotide sequence: TGTGCCAGCATGTGGGGACGACTACGAAAGCAGTACTTC. Its translation is CASMWGRLRKQYF.

The chain is built from TRBV4-1 and TRBJ1-1, with D unclear. Germline CDR1 is MGHRA and CDR2 is YSYEKL. The CDR3 runs to 15 residues. The V and J ends lost 0 bases and 4 bases respectively, with 12 bases between them. The DNA for the CDR3 is TGCGCCAGCAGCCAAGATCGCCTCGGATCCACTGAAGCTTTCTTT. Translation: CASSQDRLGSTEAFF.

This clonotype was found many times. The V gene is TRBV30, the J gene TRBJ1-1; 10 bases are shared with TRBD1. The CDR3 contains 14 residues. V was pared by 0 bases and J by 6 bases, with 4 bases of the junction left unmatched. CDR1 and CDR2 from the germline V gene are GTSNPN and SVGIG (reference sequence). The CDR3 loop reads CAWSVLTGGAEAFF. The CDR3 coding sequence is TGTGCCTGGAGTGTATTGACAGGGGGCGCTGAAGCTTTCTTT.

There are a few counts of this clonotype. The chain employs TRBV4-2 and TRBJ1-2; 7 nucleotides align to TRBD1. The germline V gene has CDR1 LGHNA and CDR2 YNFKEQ. The CDR3 is 15 residues long. V lost 0 bases to trimming and J lost 8 bases; unmatched junction nucleotides: 9. The CDR3 sequence is CASSQDETGDRGYTF. CDR3 in DNA: TGTGCCAGCAGCCAAGATGAAACAGGGGATCGGGGCTACACCTTC.